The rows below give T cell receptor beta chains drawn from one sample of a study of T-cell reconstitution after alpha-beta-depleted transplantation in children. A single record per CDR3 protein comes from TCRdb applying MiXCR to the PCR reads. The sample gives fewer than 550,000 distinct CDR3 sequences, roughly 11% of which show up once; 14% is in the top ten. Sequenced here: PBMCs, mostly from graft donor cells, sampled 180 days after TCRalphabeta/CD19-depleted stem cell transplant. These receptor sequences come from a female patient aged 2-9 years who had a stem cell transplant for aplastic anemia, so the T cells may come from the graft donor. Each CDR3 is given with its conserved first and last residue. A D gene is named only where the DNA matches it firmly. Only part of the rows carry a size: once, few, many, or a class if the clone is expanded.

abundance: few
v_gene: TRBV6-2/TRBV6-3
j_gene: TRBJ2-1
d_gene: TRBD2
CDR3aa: CASNSGSGDNEQFF
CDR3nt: TGTGCCAGCAATAGCGGGTCGGGGGACAATGAGCAGTTCTTC

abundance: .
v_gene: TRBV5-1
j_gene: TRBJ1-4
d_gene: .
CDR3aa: CASSLEGLNNEKLFF
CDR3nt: TGCGCCAGCAGCTTGGAAGGCCTGAATAATGAAAAACTGTTTTTT

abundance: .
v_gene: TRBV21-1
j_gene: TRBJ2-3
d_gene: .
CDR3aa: CASSNSRDTQYF
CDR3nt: TGTGCCAGCAGCAACTCTCGAGATACGCAGTATTTT

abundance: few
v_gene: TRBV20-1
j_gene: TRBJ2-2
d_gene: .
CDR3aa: CSARDGSWGSGELFF
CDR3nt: TGCAGTGCTAGAGATGGTAGTTGGGGCTCCGGGGAGCTGTTTTTT

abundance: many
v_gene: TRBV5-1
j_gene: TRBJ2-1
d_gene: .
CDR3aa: CASSLRGGSSSYNEQFF
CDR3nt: TGCGCCAGCAGCTTAAGAGGAGGATCAAGCTCCTACAATGAGCAGTTCTTC

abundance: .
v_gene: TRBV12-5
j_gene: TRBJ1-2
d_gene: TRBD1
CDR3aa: CASGWERRGPVF
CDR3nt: TGTGCTAGTGGTTGGGAAAGAAGGGGGCCAGTCTTC

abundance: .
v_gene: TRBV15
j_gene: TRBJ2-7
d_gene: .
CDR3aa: CATSREAGPPNEQYF
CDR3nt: TGTGCCACCAGCAGAGAGGCAGGACCTCCCAACGAGCAGTACTTC

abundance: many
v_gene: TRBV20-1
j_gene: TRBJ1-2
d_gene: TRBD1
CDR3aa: CSARDQGTVYGYTF
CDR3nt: TGCAGTGCTAGAGATCAAGGGACAGTCTATGGCTACACCTTC

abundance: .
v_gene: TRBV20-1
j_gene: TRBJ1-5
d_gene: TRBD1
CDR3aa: CSARDLSRGITQPQHF
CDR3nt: TGCAGTGCTAGAGATCTCTCCAGGGGGATCACTCAGCCCCAGCATTTT

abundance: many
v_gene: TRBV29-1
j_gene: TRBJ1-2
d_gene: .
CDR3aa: CSVVVNTAQGGYTF
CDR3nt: TGCAGCGTTGTGGTCAACACTGCCCAGGGAGGCTACACCTTC

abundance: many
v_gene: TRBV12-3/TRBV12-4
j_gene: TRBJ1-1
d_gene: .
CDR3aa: CASSLVGWGTEAFF
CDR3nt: TGTGCCAGCAGCTTAGTCGGGTGGGGCACTGAAGCTTTCTTT

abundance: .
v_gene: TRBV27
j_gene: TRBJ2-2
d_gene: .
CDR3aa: CASGGLTNTGELFF
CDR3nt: TGTGCCAGCGGTGGACTCACCAACACCGGGGAGCTGTTTTTT

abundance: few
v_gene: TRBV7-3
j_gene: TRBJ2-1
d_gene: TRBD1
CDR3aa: CASSLAGGQNEQFF
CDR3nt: TGTGCCAGCAGCTTGGCAGGGGGTCAAAATGAGCAGTTCTTC

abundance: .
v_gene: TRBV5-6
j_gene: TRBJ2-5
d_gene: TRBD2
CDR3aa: CASSFRGLAGEETQYF
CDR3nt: TGTGCCAGCAGCTTCAGAGGACTAGCGGGGGAAGAGACCCAGTACTTC

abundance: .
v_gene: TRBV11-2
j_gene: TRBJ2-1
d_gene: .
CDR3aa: CASSSPPFF
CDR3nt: TGTGCCAGCAGCTCCCCCCCGTTCTTC

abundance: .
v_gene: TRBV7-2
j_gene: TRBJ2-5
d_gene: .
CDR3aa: CASSPLGRSGRQETQYF
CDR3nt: TGTGCCAGCAGCCCCCTGGGTAGGAGCGGGCGCCAAGAGACCCAGTACTTC

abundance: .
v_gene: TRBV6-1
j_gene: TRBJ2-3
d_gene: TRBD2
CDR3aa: CASNGREEGWTQYF
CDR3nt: TGTGCCAGCAATGGGCGGGAGGAGGGTTGGACGCAGTATTTT

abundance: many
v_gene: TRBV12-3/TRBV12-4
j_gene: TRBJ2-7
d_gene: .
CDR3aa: CASSLGRTARNEQYF
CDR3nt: TGTGCCAGCAGTTTAGGCCGGACAGCTCGGAACGAGCAGTACTTC

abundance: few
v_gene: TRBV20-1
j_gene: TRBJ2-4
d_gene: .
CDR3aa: CSAIDRPARAIQYF
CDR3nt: TGCAGTGCTATCGATCGGCCCGCCCGGGCCATTCAGTACTTC

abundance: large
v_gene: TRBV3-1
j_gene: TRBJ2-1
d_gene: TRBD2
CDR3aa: CASSQRGGRSHEQFF
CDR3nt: TGTGCCAGCAGCCAACGTGGCGGGAGAAGCCATGAGCAGTTCTTC

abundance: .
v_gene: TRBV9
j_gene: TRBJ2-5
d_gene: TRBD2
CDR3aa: CASSSGGAGQETQYF
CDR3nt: TGTGCCAGCAGCTCGGGGGGGGCAGGACAAGAGACCCAGTACTTC

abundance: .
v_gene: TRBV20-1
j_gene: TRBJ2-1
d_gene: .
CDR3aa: CSLAGKGNEQFF
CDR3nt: TGCAGTCTGGCGGGAAAGGGAAATGAGCAGTTCTTC

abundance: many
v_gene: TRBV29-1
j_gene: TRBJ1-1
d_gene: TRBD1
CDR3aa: CSVELTGGAVTEAFF
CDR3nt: TGCAGCGTTGAACTAACAGGGGGCGCAGTAACTGAAGCTTTCTTT

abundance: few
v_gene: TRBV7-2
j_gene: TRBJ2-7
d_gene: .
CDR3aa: CASSRKVDRTSYEQYF
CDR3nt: TGTGCCAGCAGCAGAAAGGTCGACAGGACATCTTACGAGCAGTACTTC

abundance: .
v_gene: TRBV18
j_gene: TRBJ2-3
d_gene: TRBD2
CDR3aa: CASSPPGRAPDTQYF
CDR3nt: TGTGCCAGCTCACCACCCGGGAGGGCCCCAGATACGCAGTATTTT

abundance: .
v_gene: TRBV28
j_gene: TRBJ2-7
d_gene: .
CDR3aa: CASSFLQGISYEQYF
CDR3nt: TGTGCCAGCAGTTTTTTACAGGGAATATCCTACGAGCAGTACTTC

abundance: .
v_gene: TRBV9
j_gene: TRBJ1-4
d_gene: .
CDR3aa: CASSVGILQGREKLFF
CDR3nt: TGTGCCAGCAGCGTAGGGATTCTCCAGGGGCGTGAAAAACTGTTTTTT

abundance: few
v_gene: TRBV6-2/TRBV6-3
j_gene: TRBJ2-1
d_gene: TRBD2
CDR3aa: CASRATSGSSDEQFF
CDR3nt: TGTGCCAGCAGAGCAACTAGCGGGAGTTCGGATGAGCAGTTCTTC